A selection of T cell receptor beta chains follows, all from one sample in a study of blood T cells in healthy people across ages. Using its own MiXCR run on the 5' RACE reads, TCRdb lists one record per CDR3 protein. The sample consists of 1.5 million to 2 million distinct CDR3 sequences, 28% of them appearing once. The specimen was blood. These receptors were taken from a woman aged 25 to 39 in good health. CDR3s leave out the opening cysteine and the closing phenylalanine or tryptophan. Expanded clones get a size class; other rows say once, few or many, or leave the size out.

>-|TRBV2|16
ASSEALGISEGGETQY
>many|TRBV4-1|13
ASSPGTGERYEQY
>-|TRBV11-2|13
ASSLGQGDAETQY
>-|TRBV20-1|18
SARDLRHIDVATMHYGYT
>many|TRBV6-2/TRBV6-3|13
ASSPRDSGSYEQF
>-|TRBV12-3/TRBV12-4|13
ASSSEGAYNSPLH
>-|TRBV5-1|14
ASSSQGLAGTGELF
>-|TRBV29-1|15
SVEIGQGNLRAYEQY
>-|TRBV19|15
ASSILFGQGSYNEQF
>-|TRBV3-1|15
ASSPNLGTSGEGQQY
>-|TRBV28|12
ASSAMTSSYEQY
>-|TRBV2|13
ASSGTSGRGNEQF
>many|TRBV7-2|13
ASSSGLAPNNEQF